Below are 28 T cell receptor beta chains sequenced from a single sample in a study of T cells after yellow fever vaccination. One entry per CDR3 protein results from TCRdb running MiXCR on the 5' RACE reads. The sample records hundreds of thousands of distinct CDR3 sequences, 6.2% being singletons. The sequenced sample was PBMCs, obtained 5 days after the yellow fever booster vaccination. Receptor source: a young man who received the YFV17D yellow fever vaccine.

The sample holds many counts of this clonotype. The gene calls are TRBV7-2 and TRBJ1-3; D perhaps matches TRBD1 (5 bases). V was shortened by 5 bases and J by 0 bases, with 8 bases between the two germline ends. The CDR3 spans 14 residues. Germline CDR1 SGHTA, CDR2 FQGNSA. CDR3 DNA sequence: TGTGCCAGCAGCCGGGACGTCTCTGGAAACACCATATATTTT. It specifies CASSRDVSGNTIYF.

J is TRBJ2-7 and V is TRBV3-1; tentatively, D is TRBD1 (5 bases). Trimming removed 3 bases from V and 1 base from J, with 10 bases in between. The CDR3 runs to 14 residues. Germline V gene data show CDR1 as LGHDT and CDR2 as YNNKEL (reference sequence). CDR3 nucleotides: TGTGCCAGCAGCCACCCCCGACAGTCCTACGAGCAGTACTTC. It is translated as CASSHPRQSYEQYF.

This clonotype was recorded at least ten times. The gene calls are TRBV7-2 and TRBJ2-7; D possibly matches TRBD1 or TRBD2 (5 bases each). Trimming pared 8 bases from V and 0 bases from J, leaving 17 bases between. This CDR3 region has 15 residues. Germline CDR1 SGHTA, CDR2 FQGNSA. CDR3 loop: CASSRGGASSYEQYF. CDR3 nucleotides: TGTGCCAGCTCCCGGGGCGGAGCGAGCTCCTACGAGCAGTACTTC.

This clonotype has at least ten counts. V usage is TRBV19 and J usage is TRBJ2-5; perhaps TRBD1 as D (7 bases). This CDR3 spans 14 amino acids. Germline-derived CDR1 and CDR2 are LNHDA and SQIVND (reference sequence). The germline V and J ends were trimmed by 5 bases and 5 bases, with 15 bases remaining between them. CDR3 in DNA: TGTGCCAGTAGTGGGACAGCGGGTTGGGAGACCCAGTACTTC. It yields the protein CASSGTAGWETQYF.

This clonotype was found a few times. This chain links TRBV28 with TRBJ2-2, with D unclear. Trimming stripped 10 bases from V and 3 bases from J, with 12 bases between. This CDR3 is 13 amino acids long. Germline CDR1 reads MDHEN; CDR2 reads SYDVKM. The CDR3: CATPREDTGELFF. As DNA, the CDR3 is TGTGCCACCCCACGCGAGGACACCGGGGAGCTGTTTTTT.

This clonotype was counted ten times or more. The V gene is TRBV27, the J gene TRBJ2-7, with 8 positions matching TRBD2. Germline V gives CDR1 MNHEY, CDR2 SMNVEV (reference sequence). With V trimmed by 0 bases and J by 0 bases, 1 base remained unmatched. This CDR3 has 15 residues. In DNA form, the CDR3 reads TGTGCCAGCAGTTTATCTGGGACTAGCTCCTACGAGCAGTACTTC. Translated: CASSLSGTSSYEQYF.

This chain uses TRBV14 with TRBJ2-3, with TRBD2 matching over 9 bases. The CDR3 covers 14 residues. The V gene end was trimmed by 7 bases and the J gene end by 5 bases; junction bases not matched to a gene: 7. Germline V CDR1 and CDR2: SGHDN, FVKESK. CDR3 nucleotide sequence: TGTGCCAGCACGGTAGCGGGAGCATTAGATACGCAGTATTTT. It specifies CASTVAGALDTQYF. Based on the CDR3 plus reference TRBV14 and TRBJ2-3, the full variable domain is EAGVTQFPSHSVIEKGQTVTLRCDPISGHDNLYWYRRVMGKEIKFLLHFVKESKQDESGMPNNRFLAERTGGTYSTLKVQPAELEDSGVYFCASTVAGALDTQYFGPGTRLTVL.

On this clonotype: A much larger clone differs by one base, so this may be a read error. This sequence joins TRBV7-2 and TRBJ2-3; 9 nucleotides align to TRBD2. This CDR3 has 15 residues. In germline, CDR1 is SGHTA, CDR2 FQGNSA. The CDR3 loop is CAISHGSAGGGTQYF. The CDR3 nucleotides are TGTGCCATCAGCCATGGGTCAGCGGGAGGAGGGACGCAGTATTTT.

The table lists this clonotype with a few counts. In DNA, the CDR3 is TGTGCCACTCAAAGGGGACAGGGAGGTGAGCAGTTCTTC. Its translation is CATQRGQGGEQFF. The chain uses TRBV24-1 and TRBJ2-1; 9 nucleotides agree with TRBD1. The CDR3 sequence is 13 residues long. Trimming removed 10 bases from V and 9 bases from J; junction bases left unmatched: 9. CDR1 is KGHDR and CDR2 is SFDVKD in the germline V gene.

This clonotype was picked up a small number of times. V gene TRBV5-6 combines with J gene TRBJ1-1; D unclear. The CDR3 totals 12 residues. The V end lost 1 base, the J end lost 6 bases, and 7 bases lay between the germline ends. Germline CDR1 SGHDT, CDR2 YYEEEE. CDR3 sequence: CASSLYSSEAFF. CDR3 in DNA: TGTGCCAGCAGCTTGTATTCGTCTGAAGCTTTCTTT.

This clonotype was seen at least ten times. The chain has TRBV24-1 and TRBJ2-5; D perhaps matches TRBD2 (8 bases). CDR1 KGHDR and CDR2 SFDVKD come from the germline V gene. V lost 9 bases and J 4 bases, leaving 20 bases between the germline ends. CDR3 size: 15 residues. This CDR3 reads CATAGTAGAGETQYF. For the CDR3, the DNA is TGTGCCACCGCGGGGACAGCGGGAGCAGGAGAGACCCAGTACTTC.

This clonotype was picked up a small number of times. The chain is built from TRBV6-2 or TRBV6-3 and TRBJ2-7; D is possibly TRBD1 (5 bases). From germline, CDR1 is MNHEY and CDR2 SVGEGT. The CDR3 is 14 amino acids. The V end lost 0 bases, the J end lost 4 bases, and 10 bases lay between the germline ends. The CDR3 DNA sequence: TGTGCCAGCAGTTACTCAGGGGTTGGTTACGAGCAGTACTTC. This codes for CASSYSGVGYEQYF.

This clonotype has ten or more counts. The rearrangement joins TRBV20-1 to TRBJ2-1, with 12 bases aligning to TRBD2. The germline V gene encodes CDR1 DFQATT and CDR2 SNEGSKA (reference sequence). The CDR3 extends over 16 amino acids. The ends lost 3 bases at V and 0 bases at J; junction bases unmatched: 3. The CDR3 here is CSARGLAGASYNEQFF. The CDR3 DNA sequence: TGCAGTGCTAGGGGACTAGCGGGTGCCTCCTACAATGAGCAGTTCTTC.

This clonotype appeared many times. The CDR3 spells CASSLAGPGGETQYF. CDR3 DNA: TGCGCCAGCAGCTTGGCCGGACCGGGAGGAGAGACCCAGTACTTC. The chain carries TRBV5-1 and TRBJ2-5; 7 nucleotides match TRBD2. This CDR3 spans 15 amino acids. Germline V gene data show CDR1 as SGHRS and CDR2 as YFSETQ. V lost 0 bases to trimming and J lost 4 bases; unmatched junction nucleotides: 6.

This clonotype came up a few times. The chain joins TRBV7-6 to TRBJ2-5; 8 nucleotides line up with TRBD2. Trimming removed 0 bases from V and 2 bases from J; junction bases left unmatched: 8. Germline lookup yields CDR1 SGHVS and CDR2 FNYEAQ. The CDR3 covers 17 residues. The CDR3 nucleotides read TGTGCCAGCAGCTTAGCGTTGTCGGGACTAGGGCAAGAGACCCAGTACTTC. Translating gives CASSLALSGLGQETQYF.

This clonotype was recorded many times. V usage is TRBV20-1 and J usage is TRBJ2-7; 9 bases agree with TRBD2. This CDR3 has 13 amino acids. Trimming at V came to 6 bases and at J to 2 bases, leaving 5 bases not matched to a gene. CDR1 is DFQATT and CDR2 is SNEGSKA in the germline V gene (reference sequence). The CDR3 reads CSAERTSAYEQYF. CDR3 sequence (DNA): TGCAGTGCGGAGCGGACTAGCGCCTACGAGCAGTACTTC.

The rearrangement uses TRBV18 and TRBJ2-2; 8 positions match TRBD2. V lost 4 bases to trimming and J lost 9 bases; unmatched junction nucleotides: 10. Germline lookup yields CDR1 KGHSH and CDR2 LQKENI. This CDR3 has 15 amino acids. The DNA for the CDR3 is TGTGCCAGCTCACTGCGGGGGGTTCTGACCCGGGAGCTGTTTTTT. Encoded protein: CASSLRGVLTRELFF.

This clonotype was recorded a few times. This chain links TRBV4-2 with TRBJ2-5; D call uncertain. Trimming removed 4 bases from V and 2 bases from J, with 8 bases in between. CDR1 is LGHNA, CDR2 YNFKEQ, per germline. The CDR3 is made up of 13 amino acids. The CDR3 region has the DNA TGTGCCAGCAGCCGCAACTCGCAAGAGACCCAGTACTTC. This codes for CASSRNSQETQYF.

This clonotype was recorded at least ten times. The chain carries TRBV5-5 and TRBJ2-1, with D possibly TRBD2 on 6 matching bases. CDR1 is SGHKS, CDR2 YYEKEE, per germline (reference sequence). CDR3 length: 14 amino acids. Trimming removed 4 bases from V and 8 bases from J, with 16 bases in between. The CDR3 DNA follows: TGTGCCAGCAGCCGGAGATACGGGGGAGATGAGCAGTTCTTC. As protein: CASSRRYGGDEQFF.

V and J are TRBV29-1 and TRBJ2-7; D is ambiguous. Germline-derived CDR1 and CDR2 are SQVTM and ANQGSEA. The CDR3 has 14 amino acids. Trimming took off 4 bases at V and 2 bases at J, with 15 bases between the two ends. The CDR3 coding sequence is TGCAGCGTTGTCCGGACCGCACCTCCCTACGAGCAGTACTTC. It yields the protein CSVVRTAPPYEQYF.

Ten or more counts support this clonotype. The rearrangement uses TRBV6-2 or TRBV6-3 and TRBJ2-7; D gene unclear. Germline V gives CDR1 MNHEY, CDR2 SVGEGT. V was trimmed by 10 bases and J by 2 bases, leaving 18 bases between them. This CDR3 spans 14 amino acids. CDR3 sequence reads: CATLLDSRPYEQYF. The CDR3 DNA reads TGTGCCACCTTACTCGACTCCCGACCCTACGAGCAGTACTTC.

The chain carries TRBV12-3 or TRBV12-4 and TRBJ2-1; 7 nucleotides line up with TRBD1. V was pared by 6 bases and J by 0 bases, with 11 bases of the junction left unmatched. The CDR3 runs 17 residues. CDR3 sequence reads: CASRGGSGQSSYNEQFF. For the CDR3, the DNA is TGTGCCAGCAGGGGCGGGTCGGGACAGAGCTCCTACAATGAGCAGTTCTTC.

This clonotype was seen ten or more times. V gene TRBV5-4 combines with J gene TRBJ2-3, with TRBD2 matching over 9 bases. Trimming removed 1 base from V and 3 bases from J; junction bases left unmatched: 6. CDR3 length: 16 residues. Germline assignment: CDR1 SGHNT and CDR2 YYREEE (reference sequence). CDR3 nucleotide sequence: TGTGCCAGCAGCTTGCTGCGGGAGGGAAATACAGATACGCAGTATTTT. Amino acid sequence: CASSLLREGNTDTQYF.

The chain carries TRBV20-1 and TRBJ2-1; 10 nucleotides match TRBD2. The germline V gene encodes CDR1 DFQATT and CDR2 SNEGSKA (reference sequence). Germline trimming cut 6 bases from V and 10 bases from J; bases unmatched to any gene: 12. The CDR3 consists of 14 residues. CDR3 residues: CSAARSGRAWEQFF. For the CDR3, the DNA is TGCAGTGCCGCGAGGAGCGGGAGGGCCTGGGAGCAGTTCTTC.

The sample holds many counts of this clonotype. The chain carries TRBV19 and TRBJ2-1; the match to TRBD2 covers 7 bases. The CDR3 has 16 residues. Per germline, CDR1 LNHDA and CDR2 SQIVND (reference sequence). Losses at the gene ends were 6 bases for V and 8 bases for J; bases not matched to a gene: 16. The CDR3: CASRPAGTTSGHEQFF. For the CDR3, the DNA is TGTGCCAGTAGACCAGCGGGAACGACCTCCGGGCATGAGCAGTTCTTC.

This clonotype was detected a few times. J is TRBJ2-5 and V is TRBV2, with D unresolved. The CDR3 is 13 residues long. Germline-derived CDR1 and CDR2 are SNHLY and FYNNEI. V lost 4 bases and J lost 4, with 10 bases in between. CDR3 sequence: CASSGLWGETQYF. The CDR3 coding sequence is TGTGCCAGCAGTGGCTTGTGGGGAGAGACCCAGTACTTC.

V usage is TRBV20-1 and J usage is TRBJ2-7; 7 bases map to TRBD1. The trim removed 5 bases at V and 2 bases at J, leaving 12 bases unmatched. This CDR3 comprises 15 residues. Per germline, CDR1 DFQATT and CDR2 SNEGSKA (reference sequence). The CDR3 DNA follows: TGCAGTGCTTACCGAACCGACAGGGCAGCCTACGAGCAGTACTTC. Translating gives CSAYRTDRAAYEQYF.

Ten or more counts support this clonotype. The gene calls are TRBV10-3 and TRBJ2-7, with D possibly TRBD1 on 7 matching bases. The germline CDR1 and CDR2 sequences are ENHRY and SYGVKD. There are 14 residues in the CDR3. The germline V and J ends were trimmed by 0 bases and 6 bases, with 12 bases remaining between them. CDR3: CAISESRQGGEQYF. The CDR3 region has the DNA TGTGCCATCAGTGAGTCTAGACAGGGAGGCGAGCAGTACTTC.